The clone carrying this TCR beta chain was recorded many times. Its antigen is not known. This sample is part of a study of regulatory T cells in long-lasting Graves disease. Both iRepertoire HTBI primers and Arm-PCR of CDR3 regions were used to build the TCR beta libraries. TCRdb recomputed calls from the multiplex PCR reads with MiXCR, one row per CDR3 protein. The profile shows fewer than 650,000 distinct CDR3 sequences, about 16% of them singletons. The CDR3 has 13 amino acids. Germline lookup yields CDR1 SGHRS and CDR2 YFSETQ. Trimming stripped 9 bases from V and 1 base from J, with 13 bases between. Time point specified: newly diagnosed GD, antithyroid drugs for less than 3 months. The TCR library was made from RNA that had been extracted from PBMCs in TRIzol. All patients originated from an endocrinology department located in Xi'an, China. Study-level findings and limits: There were preferences for TRBV28, TRBJ1-2 and TRBJ2-5 in persistent disease.

These sequences were also reported in another study, on T cells in Graves' hyperthyroidism and ophthalmopathy. This second study says: Primed by the HTBI set, a first-round RT-PCR was run on the TCR CDR3.

Source: peripheral blood mononuclear cells (PBMCs), taken at new diagnosis, from a patient treated with antithyroid drugs. The V and J genes are TRBV5-1 and TRBJ1-1; D is ambiguous. The clonotype was recovered from a woman aged 25 to 45 with Graves disease. The CDR3 region is CATRRKGNTEAFF. The CDR3 coding sequence is TGCGCCACCCGGAGGAAGGGGAACACTGAAGCTTTCTTT.